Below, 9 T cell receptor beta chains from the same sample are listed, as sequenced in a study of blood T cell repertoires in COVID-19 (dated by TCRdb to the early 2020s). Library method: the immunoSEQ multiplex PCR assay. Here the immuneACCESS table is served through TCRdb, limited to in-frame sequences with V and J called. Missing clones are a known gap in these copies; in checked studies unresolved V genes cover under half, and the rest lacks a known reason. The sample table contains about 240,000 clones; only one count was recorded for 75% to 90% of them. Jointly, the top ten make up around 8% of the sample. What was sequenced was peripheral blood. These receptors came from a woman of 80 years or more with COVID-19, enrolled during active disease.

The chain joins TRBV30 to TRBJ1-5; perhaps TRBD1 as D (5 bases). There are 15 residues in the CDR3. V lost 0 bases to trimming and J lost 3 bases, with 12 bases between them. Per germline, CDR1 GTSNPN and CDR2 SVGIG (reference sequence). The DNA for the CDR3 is TGTGCCTGGAGTGTCGCACAGGTGTTCAATCAGCCCCAGCATTTT. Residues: CAWSVAQVFNQPQHF. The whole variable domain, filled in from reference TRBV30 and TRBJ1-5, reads SQTIHQWPATLVQPVGSPLSLECTVEGTSNPNLYWYRQAAGRGLQLLFYSVGIGQISSEVPQNLSASRPQDRQFILSSKKLLLSDSGFYLCAWSVAQVFNQPQHFGDGTRLSIL.

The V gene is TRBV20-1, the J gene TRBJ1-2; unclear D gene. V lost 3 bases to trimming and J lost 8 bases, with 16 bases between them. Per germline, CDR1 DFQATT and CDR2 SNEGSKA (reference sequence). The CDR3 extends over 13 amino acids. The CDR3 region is CSASLAGRGGYTF. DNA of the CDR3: TGCAGTGCTAGTCTGGCCGGCCGGGGAGGCTACACCTTC.

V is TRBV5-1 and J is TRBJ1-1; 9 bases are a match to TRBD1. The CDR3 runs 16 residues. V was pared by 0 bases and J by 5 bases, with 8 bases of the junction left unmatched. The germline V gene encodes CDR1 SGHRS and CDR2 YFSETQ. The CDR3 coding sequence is TGCGCCAGCAGCTTGGTGGACAGGGGATACGGGACTGAAGCTTTCTTT. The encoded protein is CASSLVDRGYGTEAFF.

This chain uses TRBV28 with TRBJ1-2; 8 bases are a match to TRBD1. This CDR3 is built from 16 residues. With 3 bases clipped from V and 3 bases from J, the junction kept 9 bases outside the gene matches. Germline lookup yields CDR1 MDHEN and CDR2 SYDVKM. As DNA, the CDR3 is TGTGCCAGCAGTTTGGGCCATAAACAGGGGGACTATGGCTACACCTTC. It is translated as CASSLGHKQGDYGYTF.

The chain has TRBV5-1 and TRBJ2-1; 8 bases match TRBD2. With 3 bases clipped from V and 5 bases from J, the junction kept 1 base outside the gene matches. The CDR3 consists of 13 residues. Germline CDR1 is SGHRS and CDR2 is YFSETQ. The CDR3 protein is CASSSLADNEQFF. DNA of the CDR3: TGCGCCAGCAGCTCACTAGCGGACAATGAGCAGTTCTTC.

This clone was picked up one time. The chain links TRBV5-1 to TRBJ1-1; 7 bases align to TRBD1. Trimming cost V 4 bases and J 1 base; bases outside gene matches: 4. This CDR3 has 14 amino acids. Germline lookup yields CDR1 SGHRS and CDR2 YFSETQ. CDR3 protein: CASSRRGANTEAFF. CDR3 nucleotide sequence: TGCGCCAGCAGCCGCAGGGGGGCGAACACTGAAGCTTTCTTT.

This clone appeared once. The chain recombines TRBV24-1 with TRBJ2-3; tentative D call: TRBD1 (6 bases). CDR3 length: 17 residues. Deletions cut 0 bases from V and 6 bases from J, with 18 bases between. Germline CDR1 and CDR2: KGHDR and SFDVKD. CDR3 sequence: CATSDLATGRARDTQYF. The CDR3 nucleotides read TGTGCCACCAGTGATTTGGCAACAGGGCGAGCAAGGGATACGCAGTATTTT.

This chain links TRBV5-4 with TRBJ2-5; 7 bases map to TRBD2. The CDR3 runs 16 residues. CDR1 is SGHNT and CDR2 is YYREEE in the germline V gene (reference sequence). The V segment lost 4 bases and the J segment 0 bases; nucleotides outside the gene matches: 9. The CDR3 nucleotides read TGTGCCAGCAGCACCTCTCTTAGCGGGTACCAAGAGACCCAGTACTTC. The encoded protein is CASSTSLSGYQETQYF.

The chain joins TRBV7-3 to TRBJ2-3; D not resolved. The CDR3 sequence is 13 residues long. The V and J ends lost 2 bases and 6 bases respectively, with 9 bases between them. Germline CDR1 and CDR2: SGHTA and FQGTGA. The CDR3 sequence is CASSLVALDTQYF. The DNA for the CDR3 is TGTGCCAGCAGCTTAGTAGCTTTGGATACGCAGTATTTT.